This record covers a single TCR beta chain. Clones were sequenced by immunoSEQ multiplex PCR, and TCRdb holds only the in-frame ones, with some missing. The table includes approximately 210,000 clones, less than 90% detected once. The entry originates in a study of blood T cell repertoires in COVID-19. In the study overall: COVID-19 samples collected from the United States, Italy and Spain covered acute and convalescent phases. The analysed material was cDNA or gDNA that came from T cells, B-cell-depleted T cells, or PBMCs.

A Seattle source enrolled patients during active infection and followed them longitudinally. CDR3 length: 13 amino acids. This clonotype was obtained from a woman of 80 years or more with COVID-19, enrolled during active disease. J is TRBJ2-5 and V is TRBV1; the table calls TRBD2, which could not be checked here. TRBV1 is designated a pseudogene. The sequencing sample was made of peripheral blood. DNA for the CDR3: TGCACTTCGAGCGGGGGGGCTCGGGAGACCCAGTACTTC. It translates to CTSSGGARETQYF.